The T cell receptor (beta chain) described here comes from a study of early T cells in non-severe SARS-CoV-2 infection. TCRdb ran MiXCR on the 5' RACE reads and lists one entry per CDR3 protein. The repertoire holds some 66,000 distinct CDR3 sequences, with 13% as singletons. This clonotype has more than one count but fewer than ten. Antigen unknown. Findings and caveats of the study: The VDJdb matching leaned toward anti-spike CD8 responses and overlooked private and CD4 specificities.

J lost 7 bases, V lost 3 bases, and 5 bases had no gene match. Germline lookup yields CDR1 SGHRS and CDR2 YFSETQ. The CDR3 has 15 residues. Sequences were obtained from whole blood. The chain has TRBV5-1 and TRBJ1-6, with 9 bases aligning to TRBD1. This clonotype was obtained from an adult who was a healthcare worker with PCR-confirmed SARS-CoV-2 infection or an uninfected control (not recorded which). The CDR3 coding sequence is TGCGCCAGCAGCTCCGGACAGGGGCCAAATTCACCCCTCCACTTT. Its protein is CASSSGQGPNSPLHF.